The sequence of this TCR beta chain was determined in a study of human T cells and chemical hapten exposure. Only a few counts were recorded for this clonotype. Its antigen is not identified. Whole-study findings and limits: PT1 expanded TCR numbers rose with patch test score.

TCRdb reprocessed the RACE reads via MiXCR and lists one record per CDR3 protein. The data contain 95,000 to 150,000 distinct CDR3 sequences, 11% of them seen just once; the ten biggest clones take up 2% to 2.5%. Time point denoted: patch test 3, about 24 weeks after DPC sensitization. As to treatment: therapeutic diphenylcyclopropenone sensitization with weekly scalp DPC. This receptor was obtained from a woman aged 50 to 60 with alopecia areata. Some clones in this sample may be carry-over from other donors' samples. The material sequenced was whole blood, taken in connection with sensitization to the hapten diphenylcyclopropenone (DPC).

The CDR3: CASTPAWGGTEAFF. In DNA, the CDR3 is TGTGCCAGCACCCCCGCGTGGGGGGGCACTGAAGCTTTCTTT. This rearrangement joins TRBV6-5 to TRBJ1-1; possibly TRBD1 for D (5 bases). From germline, CDR1 is MNHEY and CDR2 SVGAGI. V was cut by 7 bases and J by 4 bases, with 16 bases left in between. The CDR3 has 14 residues.